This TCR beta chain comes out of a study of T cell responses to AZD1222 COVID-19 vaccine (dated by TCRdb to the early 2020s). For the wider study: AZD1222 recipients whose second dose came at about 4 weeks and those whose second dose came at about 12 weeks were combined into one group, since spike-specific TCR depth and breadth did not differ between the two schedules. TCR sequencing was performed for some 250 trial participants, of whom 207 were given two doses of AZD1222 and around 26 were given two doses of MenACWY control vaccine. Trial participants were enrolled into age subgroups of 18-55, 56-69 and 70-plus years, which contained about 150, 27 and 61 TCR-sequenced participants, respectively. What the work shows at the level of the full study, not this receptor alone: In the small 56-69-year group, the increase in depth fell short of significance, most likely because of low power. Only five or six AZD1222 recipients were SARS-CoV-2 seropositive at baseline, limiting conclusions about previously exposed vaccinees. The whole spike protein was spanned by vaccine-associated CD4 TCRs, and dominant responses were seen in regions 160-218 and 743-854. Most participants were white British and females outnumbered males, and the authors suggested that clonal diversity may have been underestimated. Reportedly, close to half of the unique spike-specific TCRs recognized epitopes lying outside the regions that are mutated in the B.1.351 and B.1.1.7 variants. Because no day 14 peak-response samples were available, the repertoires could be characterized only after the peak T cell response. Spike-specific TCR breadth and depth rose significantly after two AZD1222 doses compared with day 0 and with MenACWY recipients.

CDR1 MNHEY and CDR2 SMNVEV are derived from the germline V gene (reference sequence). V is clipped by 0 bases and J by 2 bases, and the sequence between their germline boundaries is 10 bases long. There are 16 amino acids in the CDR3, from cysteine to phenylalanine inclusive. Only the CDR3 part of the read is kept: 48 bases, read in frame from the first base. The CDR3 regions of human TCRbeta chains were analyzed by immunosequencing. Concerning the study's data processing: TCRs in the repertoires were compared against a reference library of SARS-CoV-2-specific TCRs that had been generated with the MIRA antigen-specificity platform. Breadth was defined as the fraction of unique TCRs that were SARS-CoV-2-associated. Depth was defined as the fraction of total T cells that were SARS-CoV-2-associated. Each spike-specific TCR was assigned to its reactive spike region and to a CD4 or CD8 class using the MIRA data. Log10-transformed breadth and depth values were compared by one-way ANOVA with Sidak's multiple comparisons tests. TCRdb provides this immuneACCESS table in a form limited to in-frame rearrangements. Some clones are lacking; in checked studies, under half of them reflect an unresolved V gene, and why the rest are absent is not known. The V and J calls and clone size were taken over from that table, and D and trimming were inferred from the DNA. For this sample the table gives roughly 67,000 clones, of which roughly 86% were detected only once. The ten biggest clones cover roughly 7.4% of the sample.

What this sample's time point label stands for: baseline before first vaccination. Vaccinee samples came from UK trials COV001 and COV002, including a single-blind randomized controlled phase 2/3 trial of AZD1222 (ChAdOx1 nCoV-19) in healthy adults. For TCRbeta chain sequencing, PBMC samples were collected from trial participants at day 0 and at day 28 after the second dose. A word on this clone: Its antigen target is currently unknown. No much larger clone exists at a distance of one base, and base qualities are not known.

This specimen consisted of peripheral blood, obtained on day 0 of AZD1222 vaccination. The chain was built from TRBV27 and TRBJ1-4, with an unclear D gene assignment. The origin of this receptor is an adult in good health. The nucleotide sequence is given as TGTGCCAGCAGTTTATCGTCCGGGTATACTAATGAAAAACTGTTTTTT. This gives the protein CASSLSSGYTNEKLFF.